The clone carrying this TCR beta chain was seen repeatedly, ten times or more. The antigen is undetermined. These data come from a study of blood T cells in healthy people across ages. Study-wide points: The unknown donor CMV status may have confounded expanded clonotype changes.

CDR1 LGHNA and CDR2 YSLEER come from the germline V gene. This CDR3 is 13 amino acids long. The V gene lost 3 bases and the J gene lost 2 bases, with 8 bases spanning the gap. Next came a second PCR, run for roughly 6 to 11 cycles, which used a sample-barcoded 5' primer along with a J-beta primer mix. TCRdb re-called the 5' RACE reads through MiXCR, storing one row per CDR3 protein. The sample contains hundreds of thousands of distinct CDR3 sequences, approximately 44% of which appear only once. This receptor was identified in a man in his sixties in good health. This chain links TRBV4-3 with TRBJ2-7, with D unresolved. Sequences were obtained from blood. CDR3 sequence (DNA): TGCGCCAGCAGCCAGGATGTAGCCTACGAGCAGTACTTC. This encodes CASSQDVAYEQYF.